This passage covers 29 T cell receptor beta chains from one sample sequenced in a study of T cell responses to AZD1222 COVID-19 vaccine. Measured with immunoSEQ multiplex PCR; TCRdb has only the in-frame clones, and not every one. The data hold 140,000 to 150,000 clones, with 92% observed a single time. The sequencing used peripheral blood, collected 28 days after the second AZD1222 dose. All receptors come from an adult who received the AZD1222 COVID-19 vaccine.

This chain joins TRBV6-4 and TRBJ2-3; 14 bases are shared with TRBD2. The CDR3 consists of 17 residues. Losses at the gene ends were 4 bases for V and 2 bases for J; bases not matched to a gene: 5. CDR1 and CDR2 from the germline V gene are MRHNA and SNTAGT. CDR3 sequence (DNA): TGTGCCAGCAGTGTCGGGACTAGCGGGAGCGCCACAGATACGCAGTATTTT. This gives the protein CASSVGTSGSATDTQYF.

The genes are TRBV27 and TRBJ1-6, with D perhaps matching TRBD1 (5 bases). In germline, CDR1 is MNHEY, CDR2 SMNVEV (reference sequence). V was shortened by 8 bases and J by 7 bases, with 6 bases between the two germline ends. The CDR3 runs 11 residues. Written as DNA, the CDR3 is TGTGCCAGCGGGGCCAATTCACCCCTCCACTTT. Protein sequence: CASGANSPLHF.

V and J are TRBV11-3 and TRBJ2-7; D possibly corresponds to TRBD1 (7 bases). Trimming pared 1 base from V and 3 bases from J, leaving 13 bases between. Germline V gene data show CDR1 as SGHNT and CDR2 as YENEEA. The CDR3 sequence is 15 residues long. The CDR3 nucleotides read TGTGCCAGCAGCTTAGGTGCAGGGGGGTTCTACGAGCAGTACTTC. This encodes CASSLGAGGFYEQYF. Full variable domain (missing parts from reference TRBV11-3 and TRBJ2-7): EAGVVQSPRYKIIEKKQPVAFWCNPISGHNTLYWYLQNLGQGPELLIRYENEEAVDDSQLPKDRFSAERLKGVDSTLKIQPAELGDSAVYLCASSLGAGGFYEQYFGPGTRLTVT.

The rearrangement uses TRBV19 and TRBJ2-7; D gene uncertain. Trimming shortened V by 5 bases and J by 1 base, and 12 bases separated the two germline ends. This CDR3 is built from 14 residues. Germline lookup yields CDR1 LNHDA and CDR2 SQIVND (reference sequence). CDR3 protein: CASSDPGRSYEQYF. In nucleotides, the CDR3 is TGTGCCAGTAGTGATCCGGGCAGGTCCTACGAGCAGTACTTC.

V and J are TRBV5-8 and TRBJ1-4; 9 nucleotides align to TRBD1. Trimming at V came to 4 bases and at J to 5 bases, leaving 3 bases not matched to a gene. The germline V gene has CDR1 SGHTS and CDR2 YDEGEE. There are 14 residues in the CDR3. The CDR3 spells CASSPGTGNEKLFF. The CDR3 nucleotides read TGTGCCAGCAGCCCCGGGACAGGGAATGAAAAACTGTTTTTT.

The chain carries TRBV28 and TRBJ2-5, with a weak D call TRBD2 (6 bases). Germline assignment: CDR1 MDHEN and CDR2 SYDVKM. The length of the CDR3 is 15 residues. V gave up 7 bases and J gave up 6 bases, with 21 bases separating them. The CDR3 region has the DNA TGTGCCAGCACCTCCCCTGCTGGAGGGATAAAGACCCAGTACTTC. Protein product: CASTSPAGGIKTQYF.

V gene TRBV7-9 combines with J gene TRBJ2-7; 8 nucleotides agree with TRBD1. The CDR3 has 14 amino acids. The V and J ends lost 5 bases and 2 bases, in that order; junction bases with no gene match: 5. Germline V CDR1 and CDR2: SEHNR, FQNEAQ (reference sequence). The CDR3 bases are TGTGCCAGCAGCCCGGACAGGGCCCCCTACGAGCAGTACTTC. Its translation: CASSPDRAPYEQYF.

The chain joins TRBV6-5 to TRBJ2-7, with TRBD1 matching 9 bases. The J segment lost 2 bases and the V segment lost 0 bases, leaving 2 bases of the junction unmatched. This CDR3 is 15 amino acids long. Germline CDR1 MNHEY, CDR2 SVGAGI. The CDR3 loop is CASSYSGQGTYEQYF. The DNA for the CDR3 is TGTGCCAGCAGTTACTCCGGACAGGGGACCTACGAGCAGTACTTC.

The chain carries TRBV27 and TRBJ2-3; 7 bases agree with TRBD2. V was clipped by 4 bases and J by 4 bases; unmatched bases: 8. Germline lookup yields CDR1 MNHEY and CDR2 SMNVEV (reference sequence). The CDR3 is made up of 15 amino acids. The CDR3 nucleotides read TGTGCCAGCAGTTCACCCTACCGGGGGGCAGATACGCAGTATTTT. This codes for CASSSPYRGADTQYF.

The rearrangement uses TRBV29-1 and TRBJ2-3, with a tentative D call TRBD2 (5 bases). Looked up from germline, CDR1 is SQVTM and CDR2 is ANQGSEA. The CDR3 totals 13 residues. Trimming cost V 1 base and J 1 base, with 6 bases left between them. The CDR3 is CSVEGTRTDTQYF. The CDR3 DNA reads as TGCAGCGTTGAAGGGACTCGCACAGATACGCAGTATTTT.

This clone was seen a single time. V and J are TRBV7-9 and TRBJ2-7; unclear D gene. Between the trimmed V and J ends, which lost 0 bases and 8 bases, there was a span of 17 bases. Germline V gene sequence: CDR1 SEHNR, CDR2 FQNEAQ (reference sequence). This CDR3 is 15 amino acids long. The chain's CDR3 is CASSLARSTPMKQYF. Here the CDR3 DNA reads TGTGCCAGCAGCTTAGCGAGGTCAACTCCTATGAAGCAGTACTTC.

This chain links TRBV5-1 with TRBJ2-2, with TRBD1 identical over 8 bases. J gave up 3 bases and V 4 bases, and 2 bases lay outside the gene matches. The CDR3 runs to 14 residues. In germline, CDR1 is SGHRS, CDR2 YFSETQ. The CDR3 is CASSKQGDTGELFF. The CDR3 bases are TGCGCCAGCAGCAAACAGGGGGACACCGGGGAGCTGTTTTTT.

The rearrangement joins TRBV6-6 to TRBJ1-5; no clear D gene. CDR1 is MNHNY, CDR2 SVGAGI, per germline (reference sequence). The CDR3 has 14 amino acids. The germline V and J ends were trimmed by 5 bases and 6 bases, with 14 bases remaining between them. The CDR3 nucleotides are TGTGCCAGCAGTACACCGGACGGGAGTCAGCCCCAGCATTTT. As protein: CASSTPDGSQPQHF.

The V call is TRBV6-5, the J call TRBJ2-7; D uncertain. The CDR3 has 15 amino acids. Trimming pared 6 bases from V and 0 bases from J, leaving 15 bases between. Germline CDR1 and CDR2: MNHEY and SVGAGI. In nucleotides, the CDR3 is TGTGCCAGCAGAATCTCGGCAGGAAGCTCCTACGAGCAGTACTTC. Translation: CASRISAGSSYEQYF.

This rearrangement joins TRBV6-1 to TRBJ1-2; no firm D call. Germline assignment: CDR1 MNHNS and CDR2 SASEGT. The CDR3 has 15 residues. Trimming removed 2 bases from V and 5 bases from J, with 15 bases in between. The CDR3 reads CASSEIGQAIYGYTF. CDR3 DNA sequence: TGTGCCAGCAGTGAAATTGGGCAGGCTATATATGGCTACACCTTC.

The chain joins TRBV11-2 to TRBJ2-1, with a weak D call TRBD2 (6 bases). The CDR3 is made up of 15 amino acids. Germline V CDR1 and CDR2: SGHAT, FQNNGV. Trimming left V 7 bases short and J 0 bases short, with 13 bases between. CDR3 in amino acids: CASTPGGFSYNEQFF. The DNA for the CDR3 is TGTGCCAGCACCCCCGGGGGATTCTCCTACAATGAGCAGTTCTTC.

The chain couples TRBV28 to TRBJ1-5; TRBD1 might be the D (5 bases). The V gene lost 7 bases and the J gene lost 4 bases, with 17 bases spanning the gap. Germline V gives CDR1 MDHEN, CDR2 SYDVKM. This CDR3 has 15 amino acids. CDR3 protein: CASTQAGNENQPQHF. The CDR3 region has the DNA TGTGCCAGCACCCAGGCAGGGAACGAAAATCAGCCCCAGCATTTT.

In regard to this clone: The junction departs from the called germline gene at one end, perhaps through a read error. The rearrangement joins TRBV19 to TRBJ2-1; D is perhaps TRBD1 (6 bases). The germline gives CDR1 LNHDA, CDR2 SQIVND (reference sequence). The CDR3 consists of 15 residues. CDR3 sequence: CASSIPGTHYDEQFF. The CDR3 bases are TGTGCCAGTAGTATACCAGGGACACACTACGATGAGCAGTTCTTC.

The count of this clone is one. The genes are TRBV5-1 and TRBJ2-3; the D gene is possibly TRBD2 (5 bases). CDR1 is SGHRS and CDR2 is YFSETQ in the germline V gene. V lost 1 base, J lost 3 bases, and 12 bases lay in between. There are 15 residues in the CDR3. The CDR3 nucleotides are TGCGCCAGCAGCTTGTCCGGAAGGAGGACAGATACGCAGTATTTT. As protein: CASSLSGRRTDTQYF.

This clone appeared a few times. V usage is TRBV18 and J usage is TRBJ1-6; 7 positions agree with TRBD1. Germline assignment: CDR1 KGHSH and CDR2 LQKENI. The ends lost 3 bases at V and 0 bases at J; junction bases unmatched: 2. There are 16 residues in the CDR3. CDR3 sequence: CASSPRGSSYNSPLHF. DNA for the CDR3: TGTGCCAGCTCACCCAGGGGGAGCTCCTATAATTCACCCCTCCACTTT.

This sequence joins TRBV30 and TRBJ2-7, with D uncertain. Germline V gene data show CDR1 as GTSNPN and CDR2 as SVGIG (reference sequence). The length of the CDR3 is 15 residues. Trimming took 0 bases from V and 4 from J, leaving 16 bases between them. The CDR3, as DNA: TGTGCCTGGAGTGTGGGTGGTGGAAGGATGTACGAGCAGTACTTC. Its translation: CAWSVGGGRMYEQYF.

The DNA for the CDR3 is TGTGCCAGCAGTCGGGACCCTCGCGATACGCAGTATTTT. This encodes CASSRDPRDTQYF. This sequence joins TRBV14 and TRBJ2-3; D may correspond to TRBD1 or TRBD2 (5 bases each). Trimming removed 6 bases from V and 6 bases from J, with 13 bases in between. The V gene's germline CDR1 is SGHDN and CDR2 FVKESK. This CDR3 contains 13 residues.

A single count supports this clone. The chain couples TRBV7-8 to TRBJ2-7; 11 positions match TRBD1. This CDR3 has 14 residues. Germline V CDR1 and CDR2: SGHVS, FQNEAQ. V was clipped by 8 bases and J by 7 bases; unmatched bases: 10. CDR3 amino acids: CASSMRDRGYEQYF. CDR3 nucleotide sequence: TGTGCCAGCTCCATGAGGGACAGGGGGTATGAGCAGTACTTC.

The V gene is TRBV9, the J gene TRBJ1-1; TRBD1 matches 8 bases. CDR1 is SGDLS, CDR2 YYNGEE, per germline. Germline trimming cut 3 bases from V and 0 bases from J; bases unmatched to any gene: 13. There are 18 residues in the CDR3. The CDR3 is CASSGTGGRTGLNTEAFF. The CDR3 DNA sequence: TGTGCCAGCAGCGGCACCGGCGGTCGGACAGGGCTGAACACTGAAGCTTTCTTT.

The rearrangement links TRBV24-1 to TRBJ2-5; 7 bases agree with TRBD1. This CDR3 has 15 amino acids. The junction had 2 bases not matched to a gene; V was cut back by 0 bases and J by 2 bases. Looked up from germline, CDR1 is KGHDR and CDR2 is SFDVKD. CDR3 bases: TGTGCCACCAGTGATTTGGGACAGGAGCAAGAGACCCAGTACTTC. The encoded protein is CATSDLGQEQETQYF.

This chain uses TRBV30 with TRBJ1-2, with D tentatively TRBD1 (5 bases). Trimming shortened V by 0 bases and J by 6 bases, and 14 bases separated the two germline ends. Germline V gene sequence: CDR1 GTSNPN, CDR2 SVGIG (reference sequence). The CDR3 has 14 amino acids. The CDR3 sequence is CAWSVRQGGDGYTF. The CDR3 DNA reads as TGTGCCTGGAGTGTAAGGCAGGGAGGGGATGGCTACACCTTC.

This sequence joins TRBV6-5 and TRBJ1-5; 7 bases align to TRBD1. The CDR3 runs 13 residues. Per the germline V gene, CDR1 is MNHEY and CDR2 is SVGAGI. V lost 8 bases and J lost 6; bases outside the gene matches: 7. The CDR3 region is CASGETGTQPQHF. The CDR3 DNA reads TGTGCCAGCGGGGAGACAGGGACTCAGCCCCAGCATTTT.

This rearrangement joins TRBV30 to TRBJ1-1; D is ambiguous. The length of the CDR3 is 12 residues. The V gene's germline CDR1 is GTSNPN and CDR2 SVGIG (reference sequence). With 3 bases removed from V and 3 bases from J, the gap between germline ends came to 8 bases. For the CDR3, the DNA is TGTGCCTGGAGGCAATCGGACACTGAAGCTTTCTTT. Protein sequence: CAWRQSDTEAFF. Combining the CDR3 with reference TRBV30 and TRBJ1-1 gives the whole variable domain SQTIHQWPATLVQPVGSPLSLECTVEGTSNPNLYWYRQAAGRGLQLLFYSVGIGQISSEVPQNLSASRPQDRQFILSSKKLLLSDSGFYLCAWRQSDTEAFFGQGTRLTVV.

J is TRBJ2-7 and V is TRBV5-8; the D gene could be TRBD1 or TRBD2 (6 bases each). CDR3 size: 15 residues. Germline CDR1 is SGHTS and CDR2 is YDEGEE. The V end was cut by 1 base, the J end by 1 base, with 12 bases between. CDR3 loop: CASSLWGAHSYEQYF. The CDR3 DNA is TGTGCCAGCAGCTTGTGGGGGGCTCATTCCTACGAGCAGTACTTC.